Described below is a single TCR beta chain sequence and its context. What it recognizes is unknown. The sample originates from a study of cytomegalovirus exposure and HLA in healthy donors. General study points: In a later analysis, compared with equally common non-associated chains, HLA-associated beta chains were more expanded. Earlier analysis found most TCR beta V segments productive about 87% or about 30% of the time.

The PCR used 60 Vbeta and 13 Jbeta primers. TCRdb keeps only in-frame clones here, not all; method: immunoSEQ multiplex PCR. The table includes around 160,000 clones, approximately 78% detected once. The clonotype comes from a male donor in good health and CMV-seropositive. Sequencing was performed on PBMCs.

Here the CDR3 reads CASSLGTQGSNYGYTF. The CDR3 DNA reads as TGTGCCAGCAGCTTAGGTACACAGGGGTCTAACTATGGCTACACCTTC. The chain uses TRBV7-9 and TRBJ1-2; 7 nucleotides match TRBD1. The CDR3 consists of 16 residues. Germline V gene sequence: CDR1 SEHNR, CDR2 FQNEAQ (reference sequence). V lost 1 base to trimming and J lost 0 bases; unmatched junction nucleotides: 5.